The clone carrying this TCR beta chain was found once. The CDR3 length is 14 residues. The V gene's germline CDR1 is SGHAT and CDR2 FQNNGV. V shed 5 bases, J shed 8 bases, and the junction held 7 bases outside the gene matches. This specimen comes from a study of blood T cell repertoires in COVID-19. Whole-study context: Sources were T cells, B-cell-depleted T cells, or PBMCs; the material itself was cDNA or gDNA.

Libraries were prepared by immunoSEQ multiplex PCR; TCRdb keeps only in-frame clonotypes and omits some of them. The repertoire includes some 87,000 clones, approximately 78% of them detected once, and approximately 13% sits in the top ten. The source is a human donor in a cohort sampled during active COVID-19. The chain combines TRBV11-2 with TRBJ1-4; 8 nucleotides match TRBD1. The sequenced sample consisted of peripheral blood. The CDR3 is CASSPGTGREKLFF. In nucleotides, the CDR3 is TGTGCCAGCAGCCCAGGGACAGGAAGAGAAAAACTGTTTTTT.